The rows below give T cell receptor beta chains drawn from one sample of a study of long-term antiretroviral therapy in people with HIV. Sequenced by immunoSEQ multiplex PCR; TCRdb stores in-frame clones only, minus some. The sample holds around 19,000 clones; less than 85% are singletons and the top ten take about 10%. The sample consisted of unsorted PBMCs, taken less than 2.5 years after starting antiretroviral therapy. Every receptor here comes from a man between 40 and 49 years old with HIV. Both conserved end residues are part of each CDR3. The D gene is left open where the match is weak. Expanded clones get a size class; other rows say once, few or many, or leave the size out.

abundance	d_gene	v_gene	j_gene	CDR3nt	CDR3aa
once	.	TRBV30	TRBJ1-1	TGTGCCTGGAGTTTCAGGGCTCGCACTGAAGCTTTCTTT	CAWSFRARTEAFF
.	TRBD1	TRBV28	TRBJ2-1	TGTGCCAGCAGTGGGGACAGATTCTACAATGAGCAGTTCTTC	CASSGDRFYNEQFF
.	.	TRBV11-2	TRBJ2-5	TGTGCCAGCAGCTTAGGGGGCCTTATAGAGACCCAGTACTTC	CASSLGGLIETQYF
.	.	TRBV5-1	TRBJ1-2	TGCGCCAGCAGCCCCGGGAACTATGGCTACACCTTC	CASSPGNYGYTF
.	.	TRBV10-1	TRBJ1-1	TGCGCCAGCAGTGAGTCCCGGCCTTACAGTGAAGCTTTCTTT	CASSESRPYSEAFF
.	.	TRBV18	TRBJ2-7	TGTGCCAGCTCACCACCTCCAGGGGTCCCCTACGAGCAGTACTTC	CASSPPPGVPYEQYF
.	.	TRBV27	TRBJ2-1	TGTGCCAGCAGTTTGGGGGGCTACAATGAGCAGTTCTTC	CASSLGGYNEQFF
.	TRBD1	TRBV5-1	TRBJ1-2	TGCGCCAGCAGCTTATCAGGGGGCGCTGTCTATGGCTACACCTTC	CASSLSGGAVYGYTF
.	.	TRBV28	TRBJ1-6	TGTGCCAGCAGACGGGACGGGTATTCACCCCTCCACTTT	CASRRDGYSPLHF
.	TRBD1	TRBV7-2	TRBJ1-3	TGTGCCAGCAGCTACTACAGGGGATCTGGAAACACCATATATTTT	CASSYYRGSGNTIYF